The source of this T cell receptor (beta chain) is a study of technical replicates of blood from several donors. The length of the CDR3 is 15 residues. V was shortened by 7 bases and J by 2 bases, with 18 bases between the two germline ends. Germline loops: CDR1 MNHEY, CDR2 SMNVEV (reference sequence). Profiling relied on immunoSEQ multiplex PCR, and the TCRdb table lists in-frame clones only, not all of them. The table has roughly 81,000 clones, approximately 97% seen once. This clonotype originated in a human donor in good health. This chain connects TRBV27 to TRBJ2-7; perhaps TRBD2 as D (6 bases). Material for sequencing was T cells isolated from PBMCs. CDR3 sequence reads: CASTRRAGSTYEQYF. CDR3 nucleotide sequence: TGTGCCAGCACCCGGCGGGCGGGATCTACCTACGAGCAGTACTTC.